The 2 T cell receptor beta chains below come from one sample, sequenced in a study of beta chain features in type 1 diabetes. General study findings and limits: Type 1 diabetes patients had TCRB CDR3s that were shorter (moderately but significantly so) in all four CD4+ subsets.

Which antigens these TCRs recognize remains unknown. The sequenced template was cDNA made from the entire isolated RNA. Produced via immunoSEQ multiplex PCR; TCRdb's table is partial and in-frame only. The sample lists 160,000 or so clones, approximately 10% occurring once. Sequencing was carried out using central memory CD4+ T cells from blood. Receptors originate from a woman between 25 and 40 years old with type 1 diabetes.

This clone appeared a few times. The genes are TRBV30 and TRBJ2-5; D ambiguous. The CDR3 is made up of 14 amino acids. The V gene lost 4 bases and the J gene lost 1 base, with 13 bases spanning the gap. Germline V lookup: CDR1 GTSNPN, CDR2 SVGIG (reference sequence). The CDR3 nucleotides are TGTGCCTGGAACAGATTGGCGCCCCAAGAGACCCAGTACTTC. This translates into CAWNRLAPQETQYF.

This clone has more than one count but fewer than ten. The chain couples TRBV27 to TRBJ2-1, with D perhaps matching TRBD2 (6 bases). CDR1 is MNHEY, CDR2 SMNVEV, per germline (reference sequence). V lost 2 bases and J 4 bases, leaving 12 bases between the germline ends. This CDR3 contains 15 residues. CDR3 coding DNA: TGTGCCAGCAGTTTAGTAGCGGAAGGTTACAATGAGCAGTTCTTC. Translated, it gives CASSLVAEGYNEQFF.